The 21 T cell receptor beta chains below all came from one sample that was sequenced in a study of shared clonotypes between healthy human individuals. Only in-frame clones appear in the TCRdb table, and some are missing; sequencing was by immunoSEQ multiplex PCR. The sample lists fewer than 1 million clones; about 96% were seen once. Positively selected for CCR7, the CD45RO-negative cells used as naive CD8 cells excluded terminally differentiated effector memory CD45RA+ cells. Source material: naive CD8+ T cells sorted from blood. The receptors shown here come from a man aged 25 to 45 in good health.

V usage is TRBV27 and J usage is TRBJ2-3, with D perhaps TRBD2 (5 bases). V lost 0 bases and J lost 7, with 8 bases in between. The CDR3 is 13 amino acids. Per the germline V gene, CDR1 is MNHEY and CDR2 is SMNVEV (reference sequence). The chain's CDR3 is CASSLSRRHTQYF. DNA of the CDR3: TGTGCCAGCAGTTTATCGCGGAGGCATACGCAGTATTTT.

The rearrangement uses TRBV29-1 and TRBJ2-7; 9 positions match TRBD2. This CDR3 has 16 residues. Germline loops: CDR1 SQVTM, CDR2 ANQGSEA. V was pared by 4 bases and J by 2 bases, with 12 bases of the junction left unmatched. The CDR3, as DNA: TGCAGCGTTGGGGGCGGTAGCGGGAGTTTCACCTACGAGCAGTACTTC. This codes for CSVGGGSGSFTYEQYF.

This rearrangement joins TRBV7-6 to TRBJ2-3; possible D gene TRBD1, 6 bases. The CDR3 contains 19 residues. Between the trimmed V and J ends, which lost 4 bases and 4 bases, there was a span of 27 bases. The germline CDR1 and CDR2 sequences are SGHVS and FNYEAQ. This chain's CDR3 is CASSSVRGLTGTYSDTQYF. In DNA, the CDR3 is TGTGCCAGCAGCTCAGTCAGGGGCCTAACAGGGACCTATTCAGATACGCAGTATTTT.

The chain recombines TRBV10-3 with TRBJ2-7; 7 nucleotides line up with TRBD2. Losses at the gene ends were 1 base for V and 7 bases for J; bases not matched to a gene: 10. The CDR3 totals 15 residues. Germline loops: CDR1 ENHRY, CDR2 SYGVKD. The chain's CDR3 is CAISEWREPGDEQYF. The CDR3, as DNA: TGTGCCATCAGTGAGTGGCGGGAGCCTGGAGATGAGCAGTACTTC.

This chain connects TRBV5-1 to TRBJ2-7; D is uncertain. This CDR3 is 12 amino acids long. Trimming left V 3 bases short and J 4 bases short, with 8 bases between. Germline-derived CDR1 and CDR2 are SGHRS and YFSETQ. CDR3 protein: CASSSVEYEQYF. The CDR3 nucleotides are TGCGCCAGCAGCTCCGTAGAATACGAGCAGTACTTC.

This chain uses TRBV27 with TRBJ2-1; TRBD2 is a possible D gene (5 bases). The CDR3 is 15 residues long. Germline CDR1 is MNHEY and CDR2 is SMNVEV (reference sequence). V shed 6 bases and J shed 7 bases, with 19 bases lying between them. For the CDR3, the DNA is TGTGCCAGCAGCCTTCGGCGGGTTTCGGGGAATGAGCAGTTCTTC. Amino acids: CASSLRRVSGNEQFF.

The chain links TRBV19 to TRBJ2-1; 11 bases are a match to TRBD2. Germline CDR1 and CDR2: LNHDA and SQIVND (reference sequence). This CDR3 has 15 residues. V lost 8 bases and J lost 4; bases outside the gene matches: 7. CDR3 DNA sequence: TGTGCCAGTGGCGGAGGGACTAGCGGTTACAATGAGCAGTTCTTC. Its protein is CASGGGTSGYNEQFF.

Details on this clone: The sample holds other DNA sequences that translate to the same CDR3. CDR3 loop: CSVVEGAYEQYF. For the CDR3, the DNA is TGCAGCGTTGTTGAGGGGGCGTACGAGCAGTACTTC. This chain links TRBV29-1 with TRBJ2-7; 7 positions match TRBD1. Germline CDR1 reads SQVTM; CDR2 reads ANQGSEA. CDR3 length equals 12 residues. V was pared by 4 bases and J by 4 bases, with 4 bases of the junction left unmatched.

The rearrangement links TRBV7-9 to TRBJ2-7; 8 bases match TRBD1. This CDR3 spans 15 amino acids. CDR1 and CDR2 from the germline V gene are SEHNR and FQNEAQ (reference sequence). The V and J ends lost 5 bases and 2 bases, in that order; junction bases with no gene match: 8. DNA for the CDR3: TGTGCCAGCAGCAAACCAGGGGGCTCAACCTACGAGCAGTACTTC. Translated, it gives CASSKPGGSTYEQYF.

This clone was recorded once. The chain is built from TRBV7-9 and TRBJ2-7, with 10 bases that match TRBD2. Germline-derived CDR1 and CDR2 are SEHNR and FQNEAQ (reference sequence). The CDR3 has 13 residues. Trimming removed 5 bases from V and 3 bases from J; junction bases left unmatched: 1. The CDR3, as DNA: TGTGCCAGCAGCCCTAGCGGGGGCTACGAGCAGTACTTC. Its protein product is CASSPSGGYEQYF.

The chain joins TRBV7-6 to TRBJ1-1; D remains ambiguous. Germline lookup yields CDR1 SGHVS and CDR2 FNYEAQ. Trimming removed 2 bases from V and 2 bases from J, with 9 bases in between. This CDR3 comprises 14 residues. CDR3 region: CASSLRPDNTEAFF. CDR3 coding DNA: TGTGCCAGCAGCTTACGGCCGGATAACACTGAAGCTTTCTTT.

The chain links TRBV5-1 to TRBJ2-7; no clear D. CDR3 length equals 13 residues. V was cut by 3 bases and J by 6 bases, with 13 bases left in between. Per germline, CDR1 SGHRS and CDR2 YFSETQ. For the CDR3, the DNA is TGCGCCAGCAGCTCCGACACCCCCATCGAGCAGTACTTC. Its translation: CASSSDTPIEQYF.

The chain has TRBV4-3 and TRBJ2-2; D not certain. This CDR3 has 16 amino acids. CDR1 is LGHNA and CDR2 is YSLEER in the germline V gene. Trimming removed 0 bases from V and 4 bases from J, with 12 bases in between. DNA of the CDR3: TGCGCCAGCAGCCAAGACGAACCTTCTGCCACCGGGGAGCTGTTTTTT. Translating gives CASSQDEPSATGELFF.

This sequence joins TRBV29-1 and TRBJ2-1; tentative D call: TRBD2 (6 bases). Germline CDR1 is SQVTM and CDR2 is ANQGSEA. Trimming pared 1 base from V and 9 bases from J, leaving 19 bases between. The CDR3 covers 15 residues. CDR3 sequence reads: CSVEGAGTFVGEQFF. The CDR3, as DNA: TGCAGCGTTGAAGGGGCTGGGACTTTTGTGGGTGAGCAGTTCTTC.

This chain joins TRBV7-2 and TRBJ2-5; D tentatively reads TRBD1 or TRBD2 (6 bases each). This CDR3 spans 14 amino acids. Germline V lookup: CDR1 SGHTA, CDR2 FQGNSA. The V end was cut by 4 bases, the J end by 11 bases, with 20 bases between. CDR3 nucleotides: TGTGCCAGCAGCTCGGGGGACACCCCTTTGAATCAGTACTTC. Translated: CASSSGDTPLNQYF.

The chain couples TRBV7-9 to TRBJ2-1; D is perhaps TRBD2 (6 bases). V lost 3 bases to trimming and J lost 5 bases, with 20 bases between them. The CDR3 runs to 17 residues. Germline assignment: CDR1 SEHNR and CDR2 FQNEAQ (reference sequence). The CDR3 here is CASSFVGSGPVNNEQFF. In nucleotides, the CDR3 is TGTGCCAGCAGCTTTGTTGGAAGCGGGCCGGTAAACAATGAGCAGTTCTTC. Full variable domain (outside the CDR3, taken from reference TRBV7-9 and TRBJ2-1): DTGVSQNPRHKITKRGQNVTFRCDPISEHNRLYWYRQTLGQGPEFLTYFQNEAQLEKSRLLSDRFSAERPKGSFSTLEIQRTEQGDSAMYLCASSFVGSGPVNNEQFFGPGTRLTVL.

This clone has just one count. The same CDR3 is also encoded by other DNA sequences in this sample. The CDR3 region is CSVSGSSYEQYF. CDR3 nucleotides: TGCAGCGTGAGCGGGTCCTCCTACGAGCAGTACTTC. This chain connects TRBV29-1 to TRBJ2-7, with D perhaps matching TRBD2 (6 bases). CDR1 and CDR2 (germline): SQVTM, ANQGSEA. Deletions cut 6 bases from V and 0 bases from J, with 9 bases between. This CDR3 is 12 amino acids long.

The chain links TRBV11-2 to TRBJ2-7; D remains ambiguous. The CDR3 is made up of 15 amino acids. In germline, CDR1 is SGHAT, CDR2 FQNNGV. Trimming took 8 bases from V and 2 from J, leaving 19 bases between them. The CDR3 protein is CASVHLGSAPYEQYF. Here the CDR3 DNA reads TGTGCCAGCGTGCACCTGGGAAGTGCCCCCTACGAGCAGTACTTC.

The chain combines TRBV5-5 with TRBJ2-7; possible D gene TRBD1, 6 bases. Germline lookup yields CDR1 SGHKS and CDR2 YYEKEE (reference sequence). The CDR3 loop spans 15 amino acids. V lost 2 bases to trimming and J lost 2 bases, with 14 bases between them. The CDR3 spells CASSLEGQGPYEQYF. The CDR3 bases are TGTGCCAGCAGCTTAGAAGGTCAGGGGCCCTACGAGCAGTACTTC.

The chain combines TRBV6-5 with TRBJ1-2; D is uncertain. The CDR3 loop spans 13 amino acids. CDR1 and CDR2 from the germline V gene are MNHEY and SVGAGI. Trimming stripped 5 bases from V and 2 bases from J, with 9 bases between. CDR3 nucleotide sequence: TGTGCCAGCAGTAACAGTCGGAACTATGGCTACACCTTC. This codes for CASSNSRNYGYTF.

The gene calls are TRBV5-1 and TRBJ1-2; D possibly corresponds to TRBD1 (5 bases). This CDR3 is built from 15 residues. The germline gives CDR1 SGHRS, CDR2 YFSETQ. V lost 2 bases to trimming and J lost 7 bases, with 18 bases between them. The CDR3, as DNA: TGCGCCAGCAGCTTATATCGTCAGGGTAGGGGTGGCTACACCTTC. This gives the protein CASSLYRQGRGGYTF.